Listed below are T cell receptor beta chains from one sample, sequenced in a study of cytomegalovirus exposure and HLA in healthy donors. Clones were read by immunoSEQ multiplex PCR, and TCRdb kept only the in-frame ones, dropping some. The data contain approximately 150,000 clones, about 80% of them singletons. Sequenced: PBMCs. The receptors stem from a woman aged 40 to 50 in good health and CMV-seropositive. The conserved cysteine and the conserved F or W are not part of the CDR3 here.

TRBJ2-7 | TRBV5-1 | ASSSASGSFEQY
TRBJ2-7 | TRBV19 | ASSIVAEGYEQY
TRBJ2-3 | TRBV5-6 | ASSRRDTQY
TRBJ2-7 | TRBV9 | ASSRAHSYEQY
TRBJ2-7 | TRBV5-5 | ASSLVGLAYLETYEQY
TRBJ1-2 | TRBV5-6 | ASSWTGGAGGYT
TRBJ1-1 | TRBV7-8 | ASSPIGGRFGTEAF
TRBJ2-5 | TRBV6-1 | ASSEWTGTGETQY
TRBJ1-3 | TRBV28 | ASSLSTRGNTIY
TRBJ1-2 | TRBV14 | ASSPFPGQSSGYT
TRBJ2-1 | TRBV11-2 | ASSLVVWHNEQF
TRBJ2-7 | TRBV11-2 | ASSPPSSSYEQY
TRBJ1-2 | TRBV27 | ASSLYPDRGYGYT
TRBJ2-1 | TRBV11-2 | ASSVYGDSPINEQF
TRBJ1-2 | TRBV7-3 | ASSFTPLRTGGESSYT
TRBJ2-7 | TRBV5-1 | ASSLFAGALSYEQY
NA | TRBV7-2 | ASSFGGVYEQY
TRBJ2-5 | TRBV9 | ASSVGGLAGFRAEETQY
TRBJ1-2 | TRBV10-3 | AITQATGEDGYT
TRBJ1-2 | TRBV27 | ASTTDRGHGYT
TRBJ1-4 | TRBV28 | ASRRQAQNEKLF